The rows below give T cell receptor beta chains drawn from one sample of a study of T cells in Graves' hyperthyroidism and ophthalmopathy. One entry per CDR3 protein, called by TCRdb with MiXCR from the multiplex PCR reads. This table has about 360,000 distinct CDR3 sequences, approximately 25% appearing once. The sample was blood. The receptors originated from a man over 45 with Graves' hyperthyroidism. CDR3s include the opening cysteine and the closing phenylalanine or tryptophan. Fields, in order: D gene, V gene, clone size, J gene, CDR3 DNA, CDR3 protein. The D gene is left open where the match is weak. For some rows the clone size is stated as once, few or many, or as a class when expanded; others skip it.

NA	TRBV11-2	many	TRBJ2-3	TGTGCCAGCAGCTTTGTCTTCAGCTACACAGATACGCAGTATTTT	CASSFVFSYTDTQYF
TRBD2	TRBV6-2/TRBV6-3	NA	TRBJ2-2	TGTGCCAGCAGTTACCCTAGCGGGACGGGCGGGGAGCTGGTTTTT	CASSYPSGTGGELVF
TRBD2	TRBV19	NA	TRBJ2-1	TGTGCCAGTAGTATAGATCTTAGCGGGAGAGTTGAGCAGTTCTTC	CASSIDLSGRVEQFF
NA	TRBV10-1	few	TRBJ2-5	TGCGCCAGCAGTGCTAGCATCAGGGAGACCCAGTACTTC	CASSASIRETQYF
NA	TRBV5-1	many	TRBJ1-2	TGCGCCAGCAGCCTTGGAGGTGACTATGGCTACACCTTC	CASSLGGDYGYTF
TRBD2	TRBV20-1	few	TRBJ2-2	TGCAGTGCTATTTTTACCCTTGCGGGAGGGTCTGGGGAGCTGTTTTTT	CSAIFTLAGGSGELFF
NA	TRBV7-7	few	TRBJ1-3	TGTGCTAGCAGCCCCGGGACGGCTGGAAACACCATATATTTT	CASSPGTAGNTIYF
NA	TRBV7-9	many	TRBJ2-1	TGTGCCAGCAGCCCGAACCTAGGTACCTACAATGAGCAGTTCTTC	CASSPNLGTYNEQFF
NA	TRBV28	few	TRBJ1-2	TGTGCCAGCAGCCCGACCCGAGGGGGCTACACCTTC	CASSPTRGGYTF
NA	TRBV20-1	NA	TRBJ1-1	TGCAGTGCTAGTAGTGGGGGCATCACTGAAGCTTTCTTT	CSASSGGITEAFF
NA	TRBV5-1	NA	TRBJ1-2	TGCGCCAGCAGCTTGGCCGAGGGAGACTATGGCTACACCTTC	CASSLAEGDYGYTF
NA	TRBV6-2/TRBV6-3	NA	TRBJ1-5	TGTGCCATGCGATCGGGACGGCCGAATCAGCCCCAGCATTTT	CAMRSGRPNQPQHF
NA	TRBV19	NA	TRBJ1-2	TGTGCCAGTAGTATAGGTAGTCAGGGCCCTTACTATGGCTACACCTTC	CASSIGSQGPYYGYTF
NA	TRBV6-2/TRBV6-3	NA	TRBJ1-6	TGTGCCAGTAAAGAAGGTGATTCACCCCTCCACTTT	CASKEGDSPLHF
NA	TRBV12-3/TRBV12-4	NA	TRBJ1-1	TGTGCCAGCAGTAAACAGGGAACTGAAGCTTTCTTT	CASSKQGTEAFF
NA	TRBV20-1	once	TRBJ2-5	TGCAGTGCTAGAGTCCCTGGCAGGGACGAGACCCAGTACTTC	CSARVPGRDETQYF
TRBD2	TRBV15	few	TRBJ2-5	TGTGCCACCCGCAGGGGGGATAGCGGGAGGGCCAAGGGGGAGACCCAGTACTTC	CATRRGDSGRAKGETQYF
NA	TRBV28	many	TRBJ2-7	TGTGCCAGCAGTCCCAGCTCTCTCGAGCAGTACTTC	CASSPSSLEQYF
TRBD1	TRBV6-1	few	TRBJ1-5	TGTGCCAGCAGGGAAGGGACAGGGTACGATCAGCCCCAGCATTTT	CASREGTGYDQPQHF
NA	TRBV9	NA	TRBJ2-3	TGTGCCAGCAGCGACCTTAGCGTGGGCACAGATACGCAGTATTTT	CASSDLSVGTDTQYF